The table lists the clone carrying this TCR beta chain with a few counts. This sample is part of a study of T cell repertoires in cytomegalovirus infection. TCRdb analysed the reads with MiXCR anew, one entry per CDR3 protein. The data contain roughly 760,000 distinct CDR3 sequences, approximately 40% of them singletons. V dropped 0 bases and J dropped 0; count of bases not matched to a gene: 6. The length of the CDR3 is 16 residues. In germline, CDR1 is SGHNT, CDR2 YYREEE (reference sequence). This receptor was obtained from a human donor in good health (CMV status not recorded). Some clones in this sample may be carry-over from other donors' samples. The sample consisted of PBMCs. The V call is TRBV5-4, the J call TRBJ2-7; 7 bases are a match to TRBD2. CDR3: CASSLAPSGNSYEQYF. CDR3 coding DNA: TGTGCCAGCAGCTTGGCCCCGAGCGGGAACTCCTACGAGCAGTACTTC.